The text below deals with one TCR beta chain. Its specificity is not known. This sample was included in a study of cytomegalovirus exposure and HLA in healthy donors. Overall study results and limits: Rare TCR sequences predominated, though certain public TCRs were found in many donors. At a 0.05 false discovery rate, a later analysis found approximately 17,000 TCR beta sequences to be associated with HLA alleles. V segments that were indistinguishable, TRBV6-2 and TRBV6-3 among them, were omitted from analysis.

PCR used 60 Vbeta primers and 13 Jbeta primers. Data came from immunoSEQ multiplex PCR; TCRdb stores just in-frame clones and leaves some out. The table includes around 100,000 clones, roughly 80% detected once. V was trimmed by 0 bases and J by 2 bases, leaving 12 bases between them. Germline assignment: CDR1 SGHRS and CDR2 YFSETQ. CDR3 size: 15 residues. The sequenced sample consisted of PBMCs. The TCR sequence derives from a young man in good health and CMV-seropositive. The rearrangement uses TRBV5-1 and TRBJ2-7; tentative D call: TRBD1 (6 bases). The chain's CDR3 is CASSLAQGPAYEQYF. In nucleotides, the CDR3 is TGCGCCAGCAGCTTGGCTCAGGGGCCAGCCTACGAGCAGTACTTC. Full variable domain (rest looked up from reference TRBV5-1 and TRBJ2-7): KAGVTQTPRYLIKTRGQQVTLSCSPISGHRSVSWYQQTPGQGLQFLFEYFSETQRNKGNFPGRFSGRQFSNSRSEMNVSTLELGDSALYLCASSLAQGPAYEQYFGPGTRLTVT.